This record looks at one T cell receptor (beta chain) sequence and its context. The data belong to a study of graft-versus-host responses after intestinal transplantation. Grafts had their tissue processed, releasing intraepithelial and lamina propria lymphocytes. Sequenced by immunoSEQ multiplex PCR; TCRdb stores in-frame clones only, minus some. This table has approximately 5,700 clones, about 76% appearing once. This receptor was identified in a human patient who received an intestinal transplant, so some T cells may come from the graft donor. The specimen was ileum tissue, collected about 240 days after intestinal transplant.

CDR3 DNA sequence: TGTGCCAGCAGTTTTTGGCACAGCCCTCAACCTGAAGCTTTCTTT. This sequence encodes CASSFWHSPQPEAFF. This chain links TRBV28 with TRBJ1-1; D unresolved. This CDR3 region has 15 residues. Germline CDR1 is MDHEN and CDR2 is SYDVKM. Trimming stripped 3 bases from V and 6 bases from J, with 17 bases between.